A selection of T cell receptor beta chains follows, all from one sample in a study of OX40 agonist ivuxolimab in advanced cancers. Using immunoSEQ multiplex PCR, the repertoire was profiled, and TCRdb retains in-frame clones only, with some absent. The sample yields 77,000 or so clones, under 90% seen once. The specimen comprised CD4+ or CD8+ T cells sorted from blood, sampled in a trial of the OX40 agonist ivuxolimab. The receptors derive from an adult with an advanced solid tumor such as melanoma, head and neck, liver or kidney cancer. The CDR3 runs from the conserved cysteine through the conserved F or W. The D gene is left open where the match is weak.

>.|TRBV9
CASSPGVSNQPQHF
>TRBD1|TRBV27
CASSLGDRGPGETQYF
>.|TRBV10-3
CAISESSVIGTQYF
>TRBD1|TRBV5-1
CASSHPPGQGENEQFF
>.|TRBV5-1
CASKTPPAYEQYF
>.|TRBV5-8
CASSRAGDEQFF
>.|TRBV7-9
CASSLGRGGRYSGNTIYF
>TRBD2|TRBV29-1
CSVDPTSGGETQYF
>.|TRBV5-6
CASSLDIGAKVNTGELFF
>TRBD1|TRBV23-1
CASSRQGKGHEKLFF
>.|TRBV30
CAWSVGMGQPQHF
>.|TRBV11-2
CASRGSTLGVRSYNEQFF
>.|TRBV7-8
CASSLAGSPGQGTSPLHF
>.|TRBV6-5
CASSRGGAGTDTQYF
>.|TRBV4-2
CASSQEGDLFHVYGYTF
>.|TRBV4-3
CASSQEWGSGANVLTF
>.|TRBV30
CAWSVRANQPQHF
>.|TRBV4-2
CASSQDLGHGYTF
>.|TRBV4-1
CASSQERGRSESSYNEQFF
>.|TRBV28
CASSLPHQPQHF
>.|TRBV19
CASRSQTNTEAFF
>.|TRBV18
CASSPDSYSNQPQHF
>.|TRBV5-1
CASSLDDTGEQYF
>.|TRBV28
CASSQGQSYEQYF
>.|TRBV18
CASYPTRNTEAFF
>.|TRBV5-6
CASSLGQYYEQYF
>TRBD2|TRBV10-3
CAISEETSGKVVGKTQYF
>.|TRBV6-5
CASSILGQPWETQYF
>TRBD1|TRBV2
CASSELQGAYEQFF
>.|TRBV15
CATSRRTRGTYGYTF
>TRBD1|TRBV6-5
CASSYGQGAWYEQYF
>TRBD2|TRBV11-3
CASSPRGSGGPQTQYF
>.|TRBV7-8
CASSPGSKMDTQYF
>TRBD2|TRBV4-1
CASSRDQWGGEQFF
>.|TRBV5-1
CASSWDPGGTEAFF
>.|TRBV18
CASSPTPGDQPQHF